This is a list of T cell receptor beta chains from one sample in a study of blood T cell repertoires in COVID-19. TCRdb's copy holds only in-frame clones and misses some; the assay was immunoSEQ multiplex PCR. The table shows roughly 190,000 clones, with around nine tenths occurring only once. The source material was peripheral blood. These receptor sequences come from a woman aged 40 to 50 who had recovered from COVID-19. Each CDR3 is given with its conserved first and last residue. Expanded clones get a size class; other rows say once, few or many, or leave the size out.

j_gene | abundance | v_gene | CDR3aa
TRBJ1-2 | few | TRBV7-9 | CASSLRDGGGYTF
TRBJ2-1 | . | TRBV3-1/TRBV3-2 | CASSQRGSSNEQFF
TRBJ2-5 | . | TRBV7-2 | CASSRTRKETQYF
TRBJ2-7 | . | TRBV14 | CASSQDSRGRGGFGAYEQYF
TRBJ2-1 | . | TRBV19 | CASSTSGRALGPGDEQFF
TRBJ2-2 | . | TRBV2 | CASSVTGELFF
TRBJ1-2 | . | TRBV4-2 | CASSQDNWTGGNGYTF
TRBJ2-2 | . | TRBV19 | CASSKGLAGGQAVGELFF
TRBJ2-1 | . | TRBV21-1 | CASIESLGQFF
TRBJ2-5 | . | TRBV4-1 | CASSQDMGQGIGETQYF
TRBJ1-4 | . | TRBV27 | CASSLAGRGKLFF
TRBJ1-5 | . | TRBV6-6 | CASSPSGGWAPQHF
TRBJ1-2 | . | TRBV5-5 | CASSLNRAETAF
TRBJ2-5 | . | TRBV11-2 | CASSFGTSGETQYF
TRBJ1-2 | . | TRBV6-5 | CASSPGQLANYGYTF
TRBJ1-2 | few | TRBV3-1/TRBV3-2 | CASSQDSGGYTF
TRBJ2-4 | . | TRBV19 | CASSIRGAEAAKNIQYF
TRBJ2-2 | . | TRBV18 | CASSRDRPNTGELFF
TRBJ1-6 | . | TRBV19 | CASTTAGNSPLHF
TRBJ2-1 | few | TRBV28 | CASSLSSNEQFF
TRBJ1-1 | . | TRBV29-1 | CSASHPTENTEAFF
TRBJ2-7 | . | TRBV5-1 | CASSPLAGGNEQYF
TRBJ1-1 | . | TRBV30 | CAWGQVGTEAFF
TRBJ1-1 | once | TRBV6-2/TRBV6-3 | CASSYSGTGGTEAFF
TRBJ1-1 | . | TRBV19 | CASRDRNTEAFF
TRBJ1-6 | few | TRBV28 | CASSSPTGEPSPLHF
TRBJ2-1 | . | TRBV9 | CASRPPGLAGAIEQFF
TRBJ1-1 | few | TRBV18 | CASSPLGGVVMNTEAFF
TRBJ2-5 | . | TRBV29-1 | CSAGGTSGQPFQETQYF